This is a list of T cell receptor beta chains from one sample in a study of blood T cell repertoires in COVID-19. Only in-frame clones appear in the TCRdb table, and some are missing; sequencing was by immunoSEQ multiplex PCR. The table includes some 250,000 clones, approximately 80% detected once. Material for sequencing was peripheral blood. All receptors derive from a man aged 55-75 years with acute or convalescent COVID-19. Both conserved end residues are part of each CDR3. The D gene is left open where the match is weak. Rows may omit the clone size; those that give it use once, few, many or a size class.

d_call j_call v_call clone_size cdr3_nt cdr3_aa
TRBD1 TRBJ2-6 TRBV27 . TGTGCCAGCAGCTCACGACAGGGGACCGGGGCCAACGTCCTGACTTTC CASSSRQGTGANVLTF
. TRBJ2-1 TRBV27 . TGTGCCAGCAGTTCGGGGTCTAGCGCCTCCTACAATGAGCAGTTCTTC CASSSGSSASYNEQFF
. TRBJ2-5 TRBV27 . TGTGCCAGCAGGTCCCGGGACTCTATAAAAGAGACCCAGTACTTC CASRSRDSIKETQYF
. TRBJ1-5 TRBV7-9 . TGTGCCAGCAGCTTAGTCACAAATCAGCCCCAGCATTTT CASSLVTNQPQHF
. TRBJ2-2 TRBV7-2 . TGTGCCAGCAGCTTAGTGGCAGGTACCGGGGAGCTGTTTTTT CASSLVAGTGELFF
TRBD2 TRBJ2-5 TRBV5-6 once TGTGCCAGCAGGTCCCTTAGCGGGGGGCACCAAGAGACCCAGTACTTC CASRSLSGGHQETQYF
TRBD1 TRBJ1-6 TRBV5-6 once TGTGCCAGCAGCATGGGACAGGGGTTAAATCCCCTCCACTTT CASSMGQGLNPLHF
. TRBJ1-1 TRBV19 many TGTGCCAGTAGTATTCGGGGGGCTGGGACTGAAGCTTTCTTT CASSIRGAGTEAFF
TRBD1 TRBJ1-1 TRBV30 . TGTGCCTGGAGTGTGCAGGGGGTCGGCACTGAAGCTTTCTTT CAWSVQGVGTEAFF
TRBD1 TRBJ2-2 TRBV3-1/TRBV3-2 . TGTGCCAGCAGCGTGCGCATGGCCGGGACAGGGGGCGCCACCGGGGAGCTGTTTTTT CASSVRMAGTGGATGELFF
TRBD2 TRBJ2-7 TRBV7-2 . TGTGCCAGCAGCTTAGCCCCGGGGGGGGTGGTAGCGGGAGCCCTGAGCTCCTACGAGCAGTACTTC CASSLAPGGVVAGALSSYEQYF
. TRBJ2-1 TRBV7-3 . TGTGCCAGCAGCTTAACGCCCAGCAATGAGCAGTTCTTC CASSLTPSNEQFF
TRBD1 TRBJ1-2 TRBV7-9 . TGTGCCAGCCGTCAAGTCCGGGACAGGGGTCTCGGGTACACCTTC CASRQVRDRGLGYTF
TRBD1 TRBJ1-3 TRBV5-1 . TGCGCCAGCAGCTTGGCCGGACAGGAAATCTCTGGAAACACCATATATTTT CASSLAGQEISGNTIYF
. TRBJ2-1 TRBV2 . TGTGCCAGCAGACTGGGGGGAAACAATGAGCAGTTCTTC CASRLGGNNEQFF
. TRBJ2-7 TRBV6-6 . TGTGCCAGCGGTCGGGACACGCCTTTGGCATACGAGCAGTACTTC CASGRDTPLAYEQYF
. TRBJ2-1 TRBV28 . TGTGCCAGCAATACCAACACGGGGGGCACCTCCTACAATGAGCAGTTCTTC CASNTNTGGTSYNEQFF
. TRBJ2-3 TRBV9 . TGTGCCAGCAGCGCGGGACTGTCATCTAGCACAGATACGCAGTATTTT CASSAGLSSSTDTQYF
. TRBJ2-2 TRBV3-1/TRBV3-2 . TGTGCCAGCAGCAGGAGAAACACCGGGGAGCTGTTTTTT CASSRRNTGELFF
TRBD2 TRBJ2-1 TRBV19 . TGTGCCAGTAGTAACCCACTAGCGGGAGGGCTTATTCGGTACAATGAGCAGTTCTTC CASSNPLAGGLIRYNEQFF
. TRBJ2-5 TRBV6-5 . TGTGCCAGCCGGCGACGTGTCGGGAACCAAGAGACCCAGTACTTC CASRRRVGNQETQYF
. TRBJ2-3 TRBV7-3 . TGTGCCAGCAGCTTACAATCGGGACTTAACACAGATACGCAGTATTTT CASSLQSGLNTDTQYF
TRBD2 TRBJ2-7 TRBV5-6 . TGTGCCAGCAGCCTGGGGATAGGGACTAGCGGGTCCTACGAGCAGTACTTC CASSLGIGTSGSYEQYF
TRBD1 TRBJ2-3 TRBV27 . TGTGCCAGCAGTTTAGCCGGGACAGGCACAGATACGCAGTATTTT CASSLAGTGTDTQYF
TRBD2 TRBJ2-5 TRBV7-6 . TGTGCCAGCAGCTTTGTAAGGACTAGCGCAGAGACCCAGTACTTC CASSFVRTSAETQYF
. TRBJ2-3 TRBV7-2 . TGTGCCAGCAGCTCCCTGTGGGCGGGAGATACGCAGTATTTT CASSSLWAGDTQYF
. TRBJ2-5 TRBV20-1 . TGCAGTGCTAGTTTGCCAGTCCCAGAGACCCAGTACTTC CSASLPVPETQYF
. TRBJ2-5 TRBV28 . TGTGCCAGCAGTCCGGACTTAGTGGGAGAGACCCAGTACTTC CASSPDLVGETQYF
. TRBJ2-3 TRBV5-4 . TGTGCCAGCAGCTCCGACAAGAGCGGGACACGTACGCAGTATTTT CASSSDKSGTRTQYF
. TRBJ2-1 TRBV6-4 . TGTGCCAGCAGTGACTCAGGGGCACAATCCTACAATGAGCAGTTCTTC CASSDSGAQSYNEQFF
TRBD1 TRBJ1-2 TRBV7-2 . TGTGCCAGCATCCCAACAACGGACAGGCGCTATGGCTACACCTTC CASIPTTDRRYGYTF
. TRBJ2-5 TRBV5-1 . TGCGCCAGCACCTTCCAAGGACAGCTACAAGAGACCCAGTACTTC CASTFQGQLQETQYF
TRBD2 TRBJ2-2 TRBV7-9 few TGTGCCAGCAGCTTTGAAGCGGGGGGATCGAACACCGGGGAGCTGTTTTTT CASSFEAGGSNTGELFF
TRBD2 TRBJ2-3 TRBV4-2 . TGTGCCAGCAGCCAAACTAGCGGGAGCACAGATACGCAGTATTTT CASSQTSGSTDTQYF
. TRBJ2-3 TRBV11-3 . TGTGCCAGCAGCTCCGGGAGTAGCATTAAACGTACAGATACGCAGTATTTT CASSSGSSIKRTDTQYF
TRBD2 TRBJ2-2 TRBV7-3 . TGTGCCAGCAATCAAGCGGGGGACACCGGGGAGCTGTTTTTT CASNQAGDTGELFF
TRBD1 TRBJ2-5 TRBV6-5 . TGTGCCAGTACTCCGGGACAGGGGGCGTTTGAGACCCAGTACTTC CASTPGQGAFETQYF
TRBD2 TRBJ2-1 TRBV13 . TGTGCCAGCAGCTCCCAGCTAGCGGGAGGGCCCTCCCCTCATTTGGGGCAGTTCTTC CASSSQLAGGPSPHLGQFF
. TRBJ2-1 TRBV24-1 . TGTGCCACCAGTGCCGGCGGGACAGCTGGGATCCGGGAGCAGTTCTTC CATSAGGTAGIREQFF
. TRBJ2-5 TRBV7-9 . TGTGCCAGCAGCCCCGTGGGAGACCGGGGAGGGACCCAGTACTTC CASSPVGDRGGTQYF
. TRBJ1-2 TRBV18 . TGTGCCAGCTCACAACCGGGACAAGACTATGGCTACACCTTC CASSQPGQDYGYTF
. TRBJ1-2 TRBV3-1/TRBV3-2 . TGTGCCAGCAGCCAAGGACAGATATCTTATGGCTACACCTTC CASSQGQISYGYTF
TRBD1 TRBJ1-6 TRBV14 . TGTGCCAGCAGCCATGGTACAGGGGGAAATTCACCCCTCCACTTT CASSHGTGGNSPLHF
. TRBJ2-4 TRBV27 few TGTGCCAGCAGTTTACAGCAGGGGGGCATTCAGTACTTC CASSLQQGGIQYF
TRBD1 TRBJ1-2 TRBV5-8 . TGTGCCAGCAGCATTCGGACAGGGCACTATGGCTACACCTTC CASSIRTGHYGYTF
. TRBJ1-6 TRBV5-1 . TGCGCCAGCAGCTTGGTGGGCAGGGCTAATTCACCCCTCCACTTT CASSLVGRANSPLHF
TRBD2 TRBJ2-3 TRBV18 . TGTGCCAGCTCACCACCTAGCGGGAGGAGCACAGATACGCAGTATTTT CASSPPSGRSTDTQYF
TRBD1 TRBJ1-3 TRBV5-1 . TGCGCCAGCAGCTGGGACAGGGGGGCTGGAAACACCATATATTTT CASSWDRGAGNTIYF
. TRBJ2-2 TRBV11-2 . TGTGCTACCCATGACAGGTTCACCGGGGAGCTGTTTTTT CATHDRFTGELFF
TRBD1 TRBJ1-2 TRBV10-3 . TGTGCCACTACGGACAGGGGGCCCAACTATGGCTACACCTTC CATTDRGPNYGYTF
TRBD1 TRBJ1-2 TRBV27 . TGTGCCAGCAATTCACAGGGGTGGTATGGCTACACCTTC CASNSQGWYGYTF